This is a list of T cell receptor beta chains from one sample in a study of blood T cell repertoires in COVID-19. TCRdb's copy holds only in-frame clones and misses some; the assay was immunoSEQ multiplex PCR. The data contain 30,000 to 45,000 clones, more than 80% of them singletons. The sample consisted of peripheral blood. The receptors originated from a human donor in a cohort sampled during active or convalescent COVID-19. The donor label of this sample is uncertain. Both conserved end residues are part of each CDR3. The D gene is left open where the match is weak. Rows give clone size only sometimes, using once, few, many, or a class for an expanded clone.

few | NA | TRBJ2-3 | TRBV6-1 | CASSELVTQYF | TGTGCCAGCAGTGAACTAGTTACGCAGTATTTT
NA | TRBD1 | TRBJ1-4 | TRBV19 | CASRLQGATNEKLFF | TGTGCCAGTAGGCTTCAGGGGGCAACTAATGAAAAACTGTTTTTT
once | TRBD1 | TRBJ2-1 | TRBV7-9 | CASSLEPRGTGHNEQFF | TGTGCCAGCAGCTTAGAGCCGAGGGGGACAGGGCATAATGAGCAGTTCTTC
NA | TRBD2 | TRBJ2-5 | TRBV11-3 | CATQLAGGQETQYF | TGTGCCACCCAACTAGCGGGGGGACAAGAGACCCAGTACTTC
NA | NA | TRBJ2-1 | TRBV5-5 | CASSLGGHLQGTEQFF | TGTGCCAGCAGCTTGGGGGGACACTTACAGGGAACTGAGCAGTTCTTC
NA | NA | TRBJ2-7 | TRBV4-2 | CASSQGTGIQLEQYF | TGTGCCAGCAGCCAAGGCACGGGTATTCAACTCGAGCAGTACTTC
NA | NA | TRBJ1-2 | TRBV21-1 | CASSKRGRSPGYTF | TGTGCCAGCAGCAAACGAGGGAGGTCCCCCGGCTACACCTTC
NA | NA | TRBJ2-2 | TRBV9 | CASSWAPYSF | TGTGCCAGCAGCTGGGCTCCCTATTCTTTT
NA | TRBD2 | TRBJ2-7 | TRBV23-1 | CASSRTGTSGRRIYEQYF | TGCGCCAGCAGTCGCACCGGGACTAGCGGGAGAAGAATTTACGAGCAGTACTTC
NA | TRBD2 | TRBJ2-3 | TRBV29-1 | CSVYASGGGSTDTQYF | TGCAGCGTATACGCTAGCGGAGGAGGGAGCACAGATACGCAGTATTTT
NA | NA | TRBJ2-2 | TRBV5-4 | CASSPGGRGGTGELFF | TGTGCCAGCAGCCCGGGGGGCAGGGGAGGCACCGGGGAGCTGTTTTTT
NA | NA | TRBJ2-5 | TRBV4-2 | CASSHSGQAQETQYF | TGTGCCAGCAGCCATTCGGGACAAGCCCAAGAGACCCAGTACTTC
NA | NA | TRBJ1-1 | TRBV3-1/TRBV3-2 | CASSLGGRSAFF | TGTGCCAGCAGTTTGGGGGGTCGGTCAGCTTTCTTT
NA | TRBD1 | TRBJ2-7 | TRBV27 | CASSMNPMTGKVVYF | TGTGCCAGCAGTATGAACCCTATGACAGGGAAAGTGGTGTACTTC